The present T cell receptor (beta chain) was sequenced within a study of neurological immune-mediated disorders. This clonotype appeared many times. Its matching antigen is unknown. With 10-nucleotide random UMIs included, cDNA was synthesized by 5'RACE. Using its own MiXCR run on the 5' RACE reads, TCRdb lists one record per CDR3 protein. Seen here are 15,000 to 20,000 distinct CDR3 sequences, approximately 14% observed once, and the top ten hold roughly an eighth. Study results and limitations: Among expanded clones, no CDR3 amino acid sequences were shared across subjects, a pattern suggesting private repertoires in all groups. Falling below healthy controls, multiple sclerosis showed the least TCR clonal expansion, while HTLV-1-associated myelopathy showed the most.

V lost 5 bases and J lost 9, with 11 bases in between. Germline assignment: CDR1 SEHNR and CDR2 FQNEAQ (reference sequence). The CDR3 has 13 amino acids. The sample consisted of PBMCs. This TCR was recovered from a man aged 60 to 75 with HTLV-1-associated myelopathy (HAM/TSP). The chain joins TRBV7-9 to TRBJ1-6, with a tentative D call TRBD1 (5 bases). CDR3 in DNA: TGTGCCAGCAGCGAGCAGGGTATTTCACCCCTCCACTTT. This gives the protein CASSEQGISPLHF. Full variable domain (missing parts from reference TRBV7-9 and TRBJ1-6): DTGVSQNPRHKITKRGQNVTFRCDPISEHNRLYWYRQTLGQGPEFLTYFQNEAQLEKSRLLSDRFSAERPKGSFSTLEIQRTEQGDSAMYLCASSEQGISPLHFGNGTRLTVT.